This passage covers 15 T cell receptor beta chains from one sample sequenced in a study of T cell responses to AZD1222 COVID-19 vaccine. Clones were read by immunoSEQ multiplex PCR, and TCRdb kept only the in-frame ones, dropping some. In the table there are about 120,000 clones, about four fifths of which are singletons. The sequencing here drew on peripheral blood, taken on day 0 of AZD1222 vaccination. The receptors were sampled from an adult in good health.

V is TRBV5-5 and J is TRBJ1-1, with D uncertain. The V gene lost 4 bases and the J gene lost 3 bases, with 7 bases spanning the gap. This CDR3 has 12 residues. Germline loops: CDR1 SGHKS, CDR2 YYEKEE (reference sequence). CDR3 loop: CASSTDYTEAFF. As DNA, the CDR3 is TGTGCCAGCAGCACAGACTACACTGAAGCTTTCTTT.

The CDR3 is CAIREGLSPNYGYTF. The CDR3 DNA follows: TGTGCCATCAGGGAGGGTTTATCCCCTAACTATGGCTACACCTTC. The rearrangement links TRBV10-3 to TRBJ1-2; the D is unclear. Trimming removed 6 bases at V and 0 bases at J, with 14 bases between. Germline V lookup: CDR1 ENHRY, CDR2 SYGVKD. This CDR3 spans 15 amino acids.

The chain couples TRBV25-1 to TRBJ1-6, with D possibly matching TRBD1 (5 bases). Trimming left V 3 bases short and J 9 bases short, with 18 bases between. Germline values: CDR1 MGHDK, CDR2 SYGVNS. This CDR3 has 16 amino acids. This CDR3 reads CASSEGGWFGISPLHF. Here the CDR3 DNA reads TGTGCCAGCAGTGAGGGGGGGTGGTTCGGGATTTCACCCCTCCACTTT.

This clone has only one observation. The V call is TRBV27, the J call TRBJ1-5, with D possibly TRBD1 on 6 matching bases. Trimming stripped 6 bases from V and 2 bases from J, with 8 bases between. Germline V gives CDR1 MNHEY, CDR2 SMNVEV (reference sequence). The CDR3 loop spans 13 amino acids. The CDR3 reads CASRRQGNQPQHF. The CDR3, as DNA: TGTGCCAGCAGAAGACAGGGCAATCAGCCCCAGCATTTT.

This chain uses TRBV7-3 with TRBJ2-7, with 10 bases lining up with TRBD1. V was pared by 1 base and J by 5 bases, with 5 bases of the junction left unmatched. This CDR3 has 15 amino acids. CDR1 and CDR2 (germline): SGHTA, FQGTGA. The CDR3: CASSLRGQGYHEQYF. CDR3 DNA sequence: TGTGCCAGCAGCTTAAGGGGACAGGGGTATCACGAGCAGTACTTC. Filled out from reference TRBV7-3 and TRBJ2-7, the complete variable domain reads GAGVSQTPSNKVTEKGKYVELRCDPISGHTALYWYRQSLGQGPEFLIYFQGTGAADDSGLPNDRFFAVRPEGSVSTLKIQRTERGDSAVYLCASSLRGQGYHEQYFGPGTRLTVT.

The V and J genes are TRBV7-9 and TRBJ1-1; D is possibly TRBD1 (5 bases). The CDR3 has 14 amino acids. CDR1 SEHNR and CDR2 FQNEAQ come from the germline V gene (reference sequence). V shed 1 base and J shed 2 bases, with 8 bases lying between them. The CDR3 coding sequence is TGTGCCAGCAGCTTAGGGACAAGTAACACTGAAGCTTTCTTT. Its protein product is CASSLGTSNTEAFF.

This clone was found once. This may come from a read error, since a much larger clone is one base off. Other DNA variants within this sample encode the same CDR3. The chain carries TRBV28 and TRBJ1-3; D perhaps matches TRBD1 (6 bases). This CDR3 spans 13 amino acids. From germline, CDR1 is MDHEN and CDR2 SYDVKM. The V end was cut by 6 bases, the J end by 0 bases, with 6 bases between. The CDR3 nucleotides read TGTGCCAGCAGGGACAGCTCTGGAAACACCATATATTTT. It is translated as CASRDSSGNTIYF.

The chain recombines TRBV3-1 (or the pseudogene TRBV3-2) with TRBJ2-7; 9 positions match TRBD1. CDR3 length: 14 residues. Germline V CDR1 and CDR2: LGHDT, YNNKEL (reference sequence). V was clipped by 6 bases and J by 6 bases; unmatched bases: 9. CDR3 loop: CASSSGTGPREQYF. The CDR3 coding sequence is TGTGCCAGCAGTTCCGGGACAGGGCCTCGCGAGCAGTACTTC.

This chain connects TRBV6-1 to TRBJ1-3; D gene unclear. The germline V gene has CDR1 MNHNS and CDR2 SASEGT. Trimming shortened V by 2 bases and J by 0 bases, and 2 bases separated the two germline ends. This CDR3 is built from 13 residues. CDR3 in amino acids: CASSENSGNTIYF. CDR3 in DNA: TGTGCCAGCAGTGAAAACTCTGGAAACACCATATATTTT.

The chain recombines TRBV28 with TRBJ2-7; 7 nucleotides align to TRBD1. CDR3 size: 16 residues. Trimming at V came to 5 bases and at J to 3 bases, leaving 13 bases not matched to a gene. The germline V gene encodes CDR1 MDHEN and CDR2 SYDVKM. CDR3 protein: CASSTRDSQFDYEQYF. As DNA, the CDR3 is TGTGCCAGCAGTACCCGGGACAGCCAATTCGACTACGAGCAGTACTTC.

V gene TRBV5-1 combines with J gene TRBJ2-1, with 11 bases fitting TRBD2. The CDR3 loop spans 16 amino acids. The J segment lost 7 bases and the V segment lost 0 bases, leaving 6 bases of the junction unmatched. Germline V gives CDR1 SGHRS, CDR2 YFSETQ. The CDR3 region is CASSLGSGGAWNEQFF. CDR3 in DNA: TGCGCCAGCAGCTTGGGTAGCGGGGGGGCCTGGAATGAGCAGTTCTTC.

The chain employs TRBV29-1 and TRBJ1-1; TRBD1 is a possible D gene (5 bases). CDR1 SQVTM and CDR2 ANQGSEA come from the germline V gene. This CDR3 spans 12 amino acids. The V end was cut by 6 bases, the J end by 5 bases, with 13 bases between. Here the CDR3 reads CSVRIGVTEAFF. The DNA for the CDR3 is TGCAGCGTCCGTATAGGGGTTACTGAAGCTTTCTTT.

This clone was observed a single time. The V call is TRBV7-2, the J call TRBJ1-6; 7 nucleotides agree with TRBD1. CDR1 is SGHTA, CDR2 FQGNSA, per germline. J lost 9 bases, V lost 4 bases, and 9 bases had no gene match. The CDR3 runs to 15 residues. CDR3 in DNA: TGTGCCAGCAGCTCTAGGGGGGGGGACAGTTCACCCCTCCACTTT. Translated: CASSSRGGDSSPLHF.

This chain connects TRBV7-3 to TRBJ2-3; 10 positions match TRBD1. CDR3 length equals 15 residues. With 2 bases clipped from V and 3 bases from J, the junction kept 2 bases outside the gene matches. Germline V CDR1 and CDR2: SGHTA, FQGTGA. Here the CDR3 reads CASSLSGQGTDTQYF. The CDR3 DNA sequence: TGTGCCAGCAGCTTATCGGGACAGGGGACAGATACGCAGTATTTT.

The J gene is TRBJ1-4, the V gene TRBV5-1; tentatively, D is TRBD1 (6 bases). The ends were cut back, 4 bases at V and 8 bases at J, with 12 bases in the middle. Germline CDR1 SGHRS, CDR2 YFSETQ. The CDR3 is 13 residues long. The chain's CDR3 is CASSPGQREKLFF. DNA of the CDR3: TGCGCCAGCAGCCCAGGACAGAGAGAAAAACTGTTTTTT.